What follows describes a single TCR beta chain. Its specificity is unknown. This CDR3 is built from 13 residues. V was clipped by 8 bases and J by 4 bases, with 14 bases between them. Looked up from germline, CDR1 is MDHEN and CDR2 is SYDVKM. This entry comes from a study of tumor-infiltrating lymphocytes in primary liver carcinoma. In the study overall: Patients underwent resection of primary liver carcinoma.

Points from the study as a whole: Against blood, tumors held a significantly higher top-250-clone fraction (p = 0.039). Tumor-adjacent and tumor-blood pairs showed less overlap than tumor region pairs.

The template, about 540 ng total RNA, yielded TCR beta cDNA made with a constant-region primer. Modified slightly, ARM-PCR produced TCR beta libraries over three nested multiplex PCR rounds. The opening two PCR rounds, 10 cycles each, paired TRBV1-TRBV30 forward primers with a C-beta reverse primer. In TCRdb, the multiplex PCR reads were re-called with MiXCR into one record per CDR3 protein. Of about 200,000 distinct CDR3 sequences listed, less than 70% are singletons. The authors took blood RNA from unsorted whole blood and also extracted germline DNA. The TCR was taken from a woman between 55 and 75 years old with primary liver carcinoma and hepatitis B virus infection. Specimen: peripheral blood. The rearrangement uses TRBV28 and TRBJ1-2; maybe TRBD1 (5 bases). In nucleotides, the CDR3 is TGTGCCAGCGGTCCTTCAGGGACCTATGGCTACACCTTC. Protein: CASGPSGTYGYTF.